Listed below are T cell receptor beta chains from one sample, sequenced in a study of blood T cell repertoires in COVID-19. Clones were sequenced by immunoSEQ multiplex PCR, and TCRdb holds only the in-frame ones, with some missing. Among about 140,000 clones listed, roughly 80% were seen once. The sequencing sample was made of peripheral blood. All receptors derive from a man aged 50-60 years with acute or convalescent COVID-19. Both conserved end residues are part of each CDR3. Fields, in order: D gene, V gene, J gene, clone size, CDR3 protein, CDR3 DNA. A D gene is named only where the DNA matches it firmly. The listing skips clone size in some rows; elsewhere it reads once, few, many or a size class.

NA	TRBV5-6	TRBJ1-6	NA	CASGGRDGYNSPLHF	TGTGCCAGCGGGGGCAGGGACGGCTATAATTCACCCCTCCACTTT
TRBD1	TRBV7-8	TRBJ1-3	NA	CASSPDRGHTIYF	TGTGCCAGCAGCCCCGACAGGGGGCACACCATATATTTT
NA	TRBV5-6	TRBJ2-1	NA	CASSYSGEQFF	TGTGCCAGCAGCTACAGCGGGGAGCAGTTCTTC
NA	TRBV15	TRBJ1-2	NA	CATSVGRDGYTF	TGTGCCACCAGCGTAGGGAGGGATGGCTACACCTTC
TRBD1	TRBV7-9	TRBJ1-1	few	CASSSSGGRGTEAFF	TGTGCCAGCAGCTCCTCAGGGGGCCGGGGCACTGAAGCTTTCTTT
TRBD1	TRBV23-1	TRBJ1-1	NA	CASLCTGTGVTEAFF	TGCGCCAGCCTCTGCACCGGGACAGGGGTTACTGAAGCTTTCTTT
TRBD1	TRBV30	TRBJ1-1	NA	CAWDRDWDTEAFF	TGTGCCTGGGACAGGGACTGGGACACTGAAGCTTTCTTT
TRBD1	TRBV18	TRBJ2-7	NA	CASSPRRDRGYEQYF	TGTGCCAGCTCACCCAGGCGGGACAGGGGTTACGAGCAGTACTTC
TRBD1	TRBV5-8	TRBJ1-1	once	CASSLTGGGTEAFF	TGTGCCAGCAGCTTGACAGGGGGCGGCACTGAAGCTTTCTTT
NA	TRBV2	TRBJ2-1	NA	CASSAGRNNEQFF	TGTGCCAGCAGTGCGGGAAGGAACAATGAGCAGTTCTTC
NA	TRBV27	TRBJ1-4	NA	CASSFLFSEKLFF	TGTGCCAGCAGTTTCTTATTTTCTGAAAAACTGTTTTTT
NA	TRBV4-1	TRBJ2-1	NA	CASSHLDIVSYNEQFF	TGCGCCAGCAGCCACCTTGACATCGTCTCCTACAATGAGCAGTTCTTC
TRBD1	TRBV12-3/TRBV12-4	TRBJ1-2	NA	CASSLGRGTGYTF	TGTGCCAGCAGTTTGGGCAGGGGGACGGGCTACACCTTC
TRBD1	TRBV10-3	TRBJ1-1	NA	CAIRPGQENTEAFF	TGTGCCATCAGGCCGGGACAGGAGAACACTGAAGCTTTCTTT
NA	TRBV2	TRBJ2-1	few	CASRVGRVSYNEQFF	TGTGCCAGCAGGGTCGGCCGGGTCTCCTACAATGAGCAGTTCTTC
NA	TRBV9	TRBJ1-3	NA	CASSRNGGFGNTIYF	TGTGCCAGCAGCCGCAACGGGGGATTCGGAAACACCATATATTTT
NA	TRBV19	TRBJ2-2	once	CASSMEQSTGELFF	TGTGCCAGTAGTATGGAACAGAGCACCGGGGAGCTGTTTTTT
TRBD1	TRBV19	TRBJ2-7	NA	CASSIKGQGSYEQYF	TGTGCCAGTAGTATAAAGGGACAGGGCTCCTACGAGCAGTACTTC
TRBD1	TRBV10-3	TRBJ1-5	many	CAVGTGDSNQPQHF	TGTGCCGTAGGAACAGGGGATAGCAATCAGCCCCAGCATTTT
NA	TRBV13	TRBJ1-1	few	CASSLWTDQNTEAFF	TGTGCCAGCAGCTTATGGACAGACCAGAACACTGAAGCTTTCTTT
TRBD1	TRBV11-2	TRBJ2-3	NA	CASSARTGGSTDTQYF	TGTGCCAGCAGCGCCCGGACAGGGGGTTCCACAGATACGCAGTATTTT
TRBD1	TRBV12-5	TRBJ1-1	NA	CASGSGQAPEVAFF	TGTGCTAGTGGTTCAGGACAGGCTCCTGAGGTGGCTTTCTTT
TRBD2	TRBV28	TRBJ2-1	NA	CANAPGGTYNEQFF	TGTGCCAACGCTCCCGGGGGGACCTACAATGAGCAGTTCTTC
TRBD1	TRBV5-1	TRBJ2-1	NA	CASSETGGDWPFF	TGCGCCAGCAGCGAGACAGGGGGCGATTGGCCGTTCTTC
NA	TRBV13	TRBJ1-2	NA	CASSTTGSAGYTF	TGTGCCAGCAGCACAACAGGGAGCGCTGGCTACACCTTC
TRBD1	TRBV11-3	TRBJ2-5	NA	CASSTGQNQETQYF	TGTGCCAGCAGCACGGGACAGAACCAAGAGACCCAGTACTTC
TRBD1	TRBV4-1	TRBJ2-1	few	CASSQVGAGGEFF	TGCGCCAGCAGCCAAGTAGGGGCAGGGGGCGAGTTCTTC
NA	TRBV5-1	TRBJ2-1	NA	CASRTDSYNEQFF	TGCGCCAGCAGGACAGACTCCTACAATGAGCAGTTCTTC
TRBD1	TRBV11-2	TRBJ1-1	NA	CASSSSGGDRGPGTEAFF	TGTGCCAGCAGCTCATCGGGCGGGGACAGGGGGCCTGGCACTGAAGCTTTCTTT
NA	TRBV3-1/TRBV3-2	TRBJ1-1	NA	CASSQGVLGFGTEAFF	TGTGCCAGCAGCCAGGGCGTTTTGGGTTTCGGCACTGAAGCTTTCTTT
NA	TRBV10-2	TRBJ2-1	NA	CASSGGTPSYNEQFF	TGCGCCAGCAGTGGAGGGACACCCTCCTACAATGAGCAGTTCTTC
NA	TRBV29-1	TRBJ2-5	once	CSVEGYRGETQYF	TGCAGCGTTGAGGGGTATAGGGGAGAGACCCAGTACTTC
NA	TRBV5-6	TRBJ1-1	NA	CASSSADSHTEAFF	TGTGCCAGCAGCTCCGCGGACAGCCACACTGAAGCTTTCTTT
NA	TRBV6-5	TRBJ1-5	NA	CATRDINQPQHF	TGTGCCACCCGGGACATCAATCAGCCCCAGCATTTT
TRBD2	TRBV2	TRBJ2-1	NA	CASSERTGGGRNEQFF	TGTGCCAGCAGTGAAAGGACCGGGGGGGGCAGGAATGAGCAGTTCTTC
NA	TRBV25-1	TRBJ1-2	NA	CASSEYQGGYTF	TGTGCCAGCAGTGAATATCAGGGAGGCTACACCTTC
NA	TRBV30	TRBJ1-1	NA	CAWNRGGMNTEAFF	TGTGCCTGGAATCGGGGGGGTATGAACACTGAAGCTTTCTTT
TRBD1	TRBV14	TRBJ1-2	NA	CASRNRDRGKVFSPWLYGYTF	TGTGCCAGCAGGAACCGGGACAGGGGAAAAGTGTTTTCCCCTTGGCTGTATGGCTACACCTTC
TRBD2	TRBV9	TRBJ2-7	NA	CASSPPSGVREQYF	TGTGCCAGCAGCCCCCCAAGCGGGGTCCGCGAGCAGTACTTC
TRBD1	TRBV6-5	TRBJ1-4	NA	CASTGTGESEKLFF	TGTGCCAGCACCGGGACAGGGGAAAGTGAAAAACTGTTTTTT
TRBD2	TRBV29-1	TRBJ2-1	NA	CSVAGGVSYNEQFF	TGCAGCGTTGCCGGGGGGGTCTCCTACAATGAGCAGTTCTTC
NA	TRBV18	TRBJ1-6	NA	CASSPQKVETPLHF	TGTGCCAGCTCACCACAGAAAGTCGAGACACCCCTCCACTTT
NA	TRBV30	TRBJ1-6	NA	CAWRRQGNNSPLHF	TGTGCCTGGAGACGGCAGGGAAACAATTCACCCCTCCACTTT
NA	TRBV3-1/TRBV3-2	TRBJ2-2	NA	CASSLNRAGELFF	TGTGCCAGCAGCCTTAACAGGGCCGGGGAGCTGTTTTTT
TRBD2	TRBV3-1/TRBV3-2	TRBJ2-5	NA	CASSRRGDETQYF	TGTGCCAGCAGCCGGCGGGGGGACGAGACCCAGTACTTC
TRBD1	TRBV5-1	TRBJ1-1	NA	CASSWETGGGNTEAFF	TGCGCCAGCAGCTGGGAGACAGGGGGCGGGAACACTGAAGCTTTCTTT
NA	TRBV15	TRBJ1-2	NA	CATSRDTREHTF	TGTGCCACCAGCAGAGATACCAGGGAACACACCTTC
NA	TRBV2	TRBJ1-1	NA	CASSVRGNTEAFF	TGTGCCAGCAGTGTCAGGGGGAACACTGAAGCTTTCTTT